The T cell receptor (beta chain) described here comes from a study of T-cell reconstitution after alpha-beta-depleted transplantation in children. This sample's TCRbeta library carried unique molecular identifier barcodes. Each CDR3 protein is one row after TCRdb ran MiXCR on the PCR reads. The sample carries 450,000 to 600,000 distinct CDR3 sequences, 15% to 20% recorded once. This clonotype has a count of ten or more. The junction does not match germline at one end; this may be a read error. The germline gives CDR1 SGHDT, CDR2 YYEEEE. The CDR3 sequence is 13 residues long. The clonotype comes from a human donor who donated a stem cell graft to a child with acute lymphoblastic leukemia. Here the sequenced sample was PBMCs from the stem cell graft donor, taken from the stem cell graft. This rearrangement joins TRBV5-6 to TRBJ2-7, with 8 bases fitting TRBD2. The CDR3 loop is CASSPGLGYEQYF. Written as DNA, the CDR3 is TGCGCCAGCAGTCCGGGACTAGGTTACGAGCAGTACTTC.